This T cell receptor beta chain was captured by sequencing in a study of blood T cell repertoires in COVID-19. Study background: The analysed material was cDNA or gDNA that came from T cells, B-cell-depleted T cells, or PBMCs.

The CDR3 is 15 residues long. Germline trimming cut 5 bases from V and 7 bases from J; bases unmatched to any gene: 7. In germline, CDR1 is SEHNR, CDR2 FQNEAQ (reference sequence). Measured with immunoSEQ multiplex PCR; TCRdb has only the in-frame clones, and not every one. The data hold tens of thousands of clones, with roughly 70% observed a single time. The sequenced material came from peripheral blood. The clonotype was recovered from a woman between 65 and 79 years old with acute or convalescent COVID-19. The chain is built from TRBV7-9 and TRBJ1-6, with 8 positions matching TRBD1. The CDR3, as DNA: TGTGCCAGCAGCATTGGACAGGGACCGAATTCACCCCTCCACTTT. This encodes CASSIGQGPNSPLHF.